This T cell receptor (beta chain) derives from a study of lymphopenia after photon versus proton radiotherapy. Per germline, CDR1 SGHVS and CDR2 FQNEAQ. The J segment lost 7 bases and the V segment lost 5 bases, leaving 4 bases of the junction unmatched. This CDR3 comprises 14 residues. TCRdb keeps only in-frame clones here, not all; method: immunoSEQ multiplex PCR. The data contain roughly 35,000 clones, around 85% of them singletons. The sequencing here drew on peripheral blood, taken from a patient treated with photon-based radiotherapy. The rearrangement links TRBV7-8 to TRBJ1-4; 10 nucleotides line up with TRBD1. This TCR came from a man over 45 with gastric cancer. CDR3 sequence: CASSRGQGGEKLFF. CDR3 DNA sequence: TGTGCCAGCAGCCGAGGACAGGGGGGTGAAAAACTGTTTTTT.